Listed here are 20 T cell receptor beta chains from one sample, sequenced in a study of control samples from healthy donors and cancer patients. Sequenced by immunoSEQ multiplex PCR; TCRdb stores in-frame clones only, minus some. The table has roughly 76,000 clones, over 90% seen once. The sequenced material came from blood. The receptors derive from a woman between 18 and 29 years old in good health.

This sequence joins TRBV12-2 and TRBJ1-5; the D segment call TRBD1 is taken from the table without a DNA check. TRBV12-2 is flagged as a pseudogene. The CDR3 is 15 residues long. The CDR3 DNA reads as TGTGCAAGTCGCTTAACGGTCAGGTTCAATCAGCCCCAGCATTTT. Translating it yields CASRLTVRFNQPQHF.

The CDR3 loop is CASRDRTNYGYTF. The CDR3 bases are TGTGCCAGCAGGGACAGGACCAACTATGGCTACACCTTC. V usage is TRBV28 and J usage is TRBJ1-2, with 7 bases matching TRBD1. V dropped 6 bases and J dropped 2; count of bases not matched to a gene: 3. This CDR3 region has 13 residues. Germline CDR1 and CDR2: MDHEN and SYDVKM.

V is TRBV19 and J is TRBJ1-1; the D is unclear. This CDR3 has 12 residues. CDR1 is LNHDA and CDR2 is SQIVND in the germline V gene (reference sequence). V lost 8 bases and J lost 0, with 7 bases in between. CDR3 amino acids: CASLNLNTEAFF. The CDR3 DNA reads TGTGCCAGTCTTAATTTGAACACTGAAGCTTTCTTT.

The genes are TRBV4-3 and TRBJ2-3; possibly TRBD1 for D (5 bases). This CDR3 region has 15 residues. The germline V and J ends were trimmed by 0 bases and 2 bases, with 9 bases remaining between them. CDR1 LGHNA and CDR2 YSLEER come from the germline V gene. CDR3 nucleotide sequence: TGCGCCAGCAGCCAAGACAGGGTCCCCACAGATACGCAGTATTTT. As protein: CASSQDRVPTDTQYF.

The CDR3 coding sequence is TGCAGCGTTGAAGGCAGGGAAGGCTACACCTTC. Protein sequence: CSVEGREGYTF. V is TRBV29-1 and J is TRBJ1-2; D is perhaps TRBD1 (5 bases). The germline V and J ends were trimmed by 1 base and 8 bases, with 8 bases remaining between them. CDR3 length: 11 residues. The germline V gene encodes CDR1 SQVTM and CDR2 ANQGSEA.

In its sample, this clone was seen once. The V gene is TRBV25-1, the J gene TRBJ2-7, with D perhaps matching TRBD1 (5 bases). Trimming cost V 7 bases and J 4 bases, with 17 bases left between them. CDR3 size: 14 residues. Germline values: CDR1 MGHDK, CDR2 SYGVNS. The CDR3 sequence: CASIRKGPGYEQYF. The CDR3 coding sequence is TGTGCCAGCATCCGGAAAGGGCCAGGGTACGAGCAGTACTTC.

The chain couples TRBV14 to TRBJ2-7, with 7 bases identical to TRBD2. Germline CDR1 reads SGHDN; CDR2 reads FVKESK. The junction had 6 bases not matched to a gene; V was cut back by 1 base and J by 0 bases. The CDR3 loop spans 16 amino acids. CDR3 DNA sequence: TGTGCCAGCAGCCAAGGAGCGGGGATTTTCTCCTACGAGCAGTACTTC. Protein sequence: CASSQGAGIFSYEQYF.

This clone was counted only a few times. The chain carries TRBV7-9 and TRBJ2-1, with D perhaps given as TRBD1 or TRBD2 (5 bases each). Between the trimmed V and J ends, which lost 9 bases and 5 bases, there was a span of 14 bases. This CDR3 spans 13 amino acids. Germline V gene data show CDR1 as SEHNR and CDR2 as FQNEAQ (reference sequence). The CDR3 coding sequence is TGTGCCAGAGGGGAACCGGGGCACAATGAGCAGTTCTTC. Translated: CARGEPGHNEQFF. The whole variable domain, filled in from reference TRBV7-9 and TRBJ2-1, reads DTGVSQNPRHKITKRGQNVTFRCDPISEHNRLYWYRQTLGQGPEFLTYFQNEAQLEKSRLLSDRFSAERPKGSFSTLEIQRTEQGDSAMYLCARGEPGHNEQFFGPGTRLTVL.

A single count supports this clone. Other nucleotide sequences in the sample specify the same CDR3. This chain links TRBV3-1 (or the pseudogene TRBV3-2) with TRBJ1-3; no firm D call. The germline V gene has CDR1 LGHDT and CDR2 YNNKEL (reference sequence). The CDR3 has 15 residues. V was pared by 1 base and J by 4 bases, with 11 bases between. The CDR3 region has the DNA TGTGCCAGCAGCCAAGGTCGATTTGTCGGAAACACCATATATTTT. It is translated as CASSQGRFVGNTIYF.

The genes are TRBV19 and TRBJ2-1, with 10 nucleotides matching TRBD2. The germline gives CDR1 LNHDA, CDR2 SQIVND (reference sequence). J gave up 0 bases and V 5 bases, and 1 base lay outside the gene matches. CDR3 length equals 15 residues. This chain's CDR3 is CASSSSGSSYNEQFF. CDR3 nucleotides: TGTGCCAGTAGTTCTAGCGGGAGCTCCTACAATGAGCAGTTCTTC.

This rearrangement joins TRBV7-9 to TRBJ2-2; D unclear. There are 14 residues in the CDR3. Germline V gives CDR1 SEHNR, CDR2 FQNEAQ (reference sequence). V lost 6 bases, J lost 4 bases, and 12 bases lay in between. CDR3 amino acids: CASSRAASTGELFF. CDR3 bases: TGTGCCAGCAGTAGGGCAGCGAGCACCGGGGAGCTGTTTTTT.

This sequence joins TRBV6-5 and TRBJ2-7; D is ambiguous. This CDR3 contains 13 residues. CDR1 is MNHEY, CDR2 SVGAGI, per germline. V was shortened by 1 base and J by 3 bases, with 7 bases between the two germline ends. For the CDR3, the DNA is TGTGCCAGCAGTTACTTACAAAACTACGAGCAGTACTTC. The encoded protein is CASSYLQNYEQYF.

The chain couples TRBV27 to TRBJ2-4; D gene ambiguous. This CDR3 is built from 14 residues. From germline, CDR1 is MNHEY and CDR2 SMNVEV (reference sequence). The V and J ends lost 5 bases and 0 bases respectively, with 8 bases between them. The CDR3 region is CASSGRRAKNIQYF. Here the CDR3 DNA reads TGTGCCAGCAGTGGACGCCGAGCCAAAAACATTCAGTACTTC.

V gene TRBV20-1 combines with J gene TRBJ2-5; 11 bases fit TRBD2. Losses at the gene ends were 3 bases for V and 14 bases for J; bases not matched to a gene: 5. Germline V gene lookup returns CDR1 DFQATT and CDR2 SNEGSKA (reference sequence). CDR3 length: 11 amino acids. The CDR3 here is CSARSGTSGYF. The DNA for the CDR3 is TGCAGTGCTAGGTCCGGGACTAGCGGTTACTTC.

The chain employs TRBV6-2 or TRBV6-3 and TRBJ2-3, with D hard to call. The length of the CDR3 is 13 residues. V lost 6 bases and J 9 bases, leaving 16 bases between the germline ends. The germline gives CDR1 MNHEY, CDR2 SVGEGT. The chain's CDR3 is CASSPPPRFTQYF. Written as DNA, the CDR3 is TGTGCCAGCAGCCCCCCCCCTCGGTTCACGCAGTATTTT.

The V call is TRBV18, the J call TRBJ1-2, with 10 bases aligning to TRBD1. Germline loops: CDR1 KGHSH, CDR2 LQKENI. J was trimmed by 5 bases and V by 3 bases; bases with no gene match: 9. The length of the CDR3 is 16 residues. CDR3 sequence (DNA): TGTGCCAGCTCACCTCAGGACAGGGGGGTGGAGTATGGCTACACCTTC. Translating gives CASSPQDRGVEYGYTF.

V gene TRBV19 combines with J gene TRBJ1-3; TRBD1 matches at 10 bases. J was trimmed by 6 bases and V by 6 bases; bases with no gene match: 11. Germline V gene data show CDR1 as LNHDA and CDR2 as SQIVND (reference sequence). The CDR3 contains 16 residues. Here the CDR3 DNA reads TGTGCCAGTAGGACAATGGACAGGGGGAACACAAACACCATATATTTT. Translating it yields CASRTMDRGNTNTIYF.

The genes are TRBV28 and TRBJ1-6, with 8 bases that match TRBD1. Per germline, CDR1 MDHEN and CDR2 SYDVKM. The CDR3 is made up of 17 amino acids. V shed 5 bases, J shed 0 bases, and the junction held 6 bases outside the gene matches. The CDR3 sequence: CASSIAGQGSYNSPLHF. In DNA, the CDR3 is TGTGCCAGCAGTATCGCCGGACAGGGCTCCTATAATTCACCCCTCCACTTT. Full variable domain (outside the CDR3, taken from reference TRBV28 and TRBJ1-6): DVKVTQSSRYLVKRTGEKVFLECVQDMDHENMFWYRQDPGLGLRLIYFSYDVKMKEKGDIPEGYSVSREKKERFSLILESASTNQTSMYLCASSIAGQGSYNSPLHFGNGTRLTVT.

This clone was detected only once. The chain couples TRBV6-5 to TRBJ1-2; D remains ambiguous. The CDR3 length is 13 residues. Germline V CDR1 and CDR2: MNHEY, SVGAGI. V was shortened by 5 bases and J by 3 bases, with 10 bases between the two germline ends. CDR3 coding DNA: TGTGCCAGCAGTCCAACAGTTGACTATGGCTACACCTTC. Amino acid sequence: CASSPTVDYGYTF.

CDR3 bases: TGTGCCAGCAGCCCCGGCAGGATTAAGCGACAGTATAATTCACCCCTCCACTTT. Its translation is CASSPGRIKRQYNSPLHF. The chain links TRBV3-1 (or the pseudogene TRBV3-2) to TRBJ1-6; D possibly corresponds to TRBD1 (5 bases). This CDR3 is 18 amino acids long. Per the germline V gene, CDR1 is LGHDT and CDR2 is YNNKEL (reference sequence). The V gene lost 4 bases and the J gene lost 4 bases, with 20 bases spanning the gap.